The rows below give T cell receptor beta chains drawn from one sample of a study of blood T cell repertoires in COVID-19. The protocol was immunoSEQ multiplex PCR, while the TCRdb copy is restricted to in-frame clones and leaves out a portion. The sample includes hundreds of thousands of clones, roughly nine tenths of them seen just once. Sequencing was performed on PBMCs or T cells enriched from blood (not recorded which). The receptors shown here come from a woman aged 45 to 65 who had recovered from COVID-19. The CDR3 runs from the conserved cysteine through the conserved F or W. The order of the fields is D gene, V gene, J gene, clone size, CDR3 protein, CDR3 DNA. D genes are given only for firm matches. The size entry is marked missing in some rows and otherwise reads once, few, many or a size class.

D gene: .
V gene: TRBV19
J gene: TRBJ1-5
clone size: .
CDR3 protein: CASSPRDGALGPQHF
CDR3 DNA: TGTGCCAGTAGCCCTCGTGACGGAGCCCTGGGGCCCCAGCATTTT

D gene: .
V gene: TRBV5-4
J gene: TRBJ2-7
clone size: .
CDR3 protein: CASSGSHEQYF
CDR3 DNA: TGTGCCAGCAGCGGGAGCCACGAGCAGTACTTC

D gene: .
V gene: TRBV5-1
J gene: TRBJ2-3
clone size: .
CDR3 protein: CASSPKVTHTDTQYF
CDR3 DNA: TGCGCCAGCAGCCCCAAAGTAACTCACACAGATACGCAGTATTTT

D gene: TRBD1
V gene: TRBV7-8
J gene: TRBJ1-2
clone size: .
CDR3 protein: CASSLVRQGGGYTF
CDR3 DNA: TGTGCCAGCAGCTTAGTCCGACAGGGGGGTGGCTACACCTTC

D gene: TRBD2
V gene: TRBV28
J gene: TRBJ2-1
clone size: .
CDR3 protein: CASSFGGRPSYEQFF
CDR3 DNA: TGTGCCAGCAGTTTTGGCGGGAGGCCCAGCTATGAGCAGTTCTTC

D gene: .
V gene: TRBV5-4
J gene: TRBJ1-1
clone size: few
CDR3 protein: CASSFGREVTEAFF
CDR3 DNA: TGTGCCAGCAGCTTTGGCAGGGAAGTCACTGAAGCTTTCTTT

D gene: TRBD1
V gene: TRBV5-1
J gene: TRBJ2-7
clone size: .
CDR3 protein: CASSSRTGQVYEQYF
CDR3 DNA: TGCGCCAGCAGCTCCCGGACCGGACAGGTCTACGAGCAGTACTTC

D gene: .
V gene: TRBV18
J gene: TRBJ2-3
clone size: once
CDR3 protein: CASSLNFGGTDTQYF
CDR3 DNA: TGTGCCAGCTCACTGAACTTTGGAGGCACAGATACGCAGTATTTT

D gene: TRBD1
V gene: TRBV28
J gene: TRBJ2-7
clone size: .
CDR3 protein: CASSSLGQPYEQYF
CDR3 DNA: TGTGCCAGCAGTTCTTTGGGACAGCCCTACGAGCAGTACTTC

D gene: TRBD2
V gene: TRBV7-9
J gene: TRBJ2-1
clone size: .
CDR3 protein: CASSARLAGGMDNEQFF
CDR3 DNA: TGTGCCAGCAGCGCAAGACTAGCGGGAGGGATGGACAATGAGCAGTTCTTC

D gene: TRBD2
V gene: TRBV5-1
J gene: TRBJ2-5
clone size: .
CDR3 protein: CASSMTSGKETQYF
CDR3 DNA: TGCGCCAGCAGCATGACTAGCGGCAAAGAGACCCAGTACTTC

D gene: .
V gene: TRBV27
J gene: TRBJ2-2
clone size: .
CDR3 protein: CASRQAGGTGELFF
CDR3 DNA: TGTGCCAGCAGGCAGGCCGGAGGAACCGGGGAGCTGTTTTTT

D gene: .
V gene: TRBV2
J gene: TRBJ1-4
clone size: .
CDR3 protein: CASNGVGGGEKLFF
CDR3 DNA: TGTGCCAGCAACGGGGTAGGGGGTGGAGAAAAACTGTTTTTT

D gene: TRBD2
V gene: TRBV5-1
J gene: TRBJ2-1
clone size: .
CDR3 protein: CASSLPGLAGGLNEQFF
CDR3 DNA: TGCGCCAGCAGCTTGCCGGGACTAGCGGGAGGTCTGAATGAGCAGTTCTTC

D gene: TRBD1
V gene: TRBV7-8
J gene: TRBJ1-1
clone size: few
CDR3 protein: CASSAGQGAGGTEAFF
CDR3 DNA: TGTGCCAGCAGCGCGGGACAGGGGGCTGGTGGAACTGAAGCTTTCTTT

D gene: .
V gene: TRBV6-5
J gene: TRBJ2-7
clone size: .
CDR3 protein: CASRKPGAYEQYF
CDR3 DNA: TGTGCCAGCAGGAAACCGGGAGCCTACGAGCAGTACTTC

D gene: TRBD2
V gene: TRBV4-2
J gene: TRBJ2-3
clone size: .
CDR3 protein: CASSKTGTSGRAGTDTQYF
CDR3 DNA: TGTGCCAGCAGCAAGACCGGGACTAGCGGGAGGGCTGGTACAGATACGCAGTATTTT

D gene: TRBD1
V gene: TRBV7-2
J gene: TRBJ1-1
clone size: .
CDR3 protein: CASSLWGQTNTEAFF
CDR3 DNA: TGTGCCAGCAGCTTATGGGGACAGACGAACACTGAAGCTTTCTTT

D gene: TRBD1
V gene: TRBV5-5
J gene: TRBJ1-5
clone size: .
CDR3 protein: CASSLAGGSGQPQHF
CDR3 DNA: TGTGCCAGCAGCTTGGCAGGGGGTTCGGGTCAGCCCCAGCATTTT

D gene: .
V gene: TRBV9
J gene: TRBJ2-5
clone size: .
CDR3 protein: CASSKKGGEGETQYF
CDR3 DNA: TGTGCCAGCAGCAAAAAGGGAGGCGAGGGGGAGACCCAGTACTTC

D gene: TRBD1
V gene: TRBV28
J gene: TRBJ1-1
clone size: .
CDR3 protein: CASGMSPGQGDTEAFF
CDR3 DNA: TGTGCCAGCGGTATGAGCCCCGGACAGGGGGACACTGAAGCTTTCTTT

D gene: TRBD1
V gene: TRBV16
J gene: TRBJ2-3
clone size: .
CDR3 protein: CASSQFGTESTDTQYF
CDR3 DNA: TGTGCCAGCAGCCAATTCGGGACAGAATCCACAGATACGCAGTATTTT

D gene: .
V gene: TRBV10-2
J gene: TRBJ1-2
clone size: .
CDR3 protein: CASRPIVGDVDGYTF
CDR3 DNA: TGCGCCAGCAGACCCATAGTAGGAGATGTGGATGGCTACACCTTC

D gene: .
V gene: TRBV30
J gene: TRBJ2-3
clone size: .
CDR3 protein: CAWSVSGRRADTQYF
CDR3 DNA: TGTGCCTGGAGTGTTAGTGGGAGGAGGGCAGATACGCAGTATTTT

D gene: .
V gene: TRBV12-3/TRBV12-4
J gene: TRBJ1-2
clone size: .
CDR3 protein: CASSLSGGGYTF
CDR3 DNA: TGTGCCAGCAGTTTGTCCGGGGGGGGCTACACCTTC

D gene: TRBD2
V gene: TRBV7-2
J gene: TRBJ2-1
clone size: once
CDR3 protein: CASSQASGRTVFGEQFF
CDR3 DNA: TGTGCCAGCAGCCAAGCTAGCGGGAGAACGGTTTTTGGTGAGCAGTTCTTC

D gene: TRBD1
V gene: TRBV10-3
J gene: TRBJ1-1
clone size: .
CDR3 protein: CAISEQGVATEAFF
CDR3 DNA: TGTGCCATCAGTGAACAGGGGGTTGCCACTGAAGCTTTCTTT

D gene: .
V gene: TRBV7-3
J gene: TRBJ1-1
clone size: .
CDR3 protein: CASSPNLNRVNTEAFF
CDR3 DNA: TGTGCCAGCAGCCCGAATCTTAACAGGGTGAACACTGAAGCTTTCTTT

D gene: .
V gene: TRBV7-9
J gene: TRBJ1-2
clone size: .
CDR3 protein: CASSLETLYGYTF
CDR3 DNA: TGTGCCAGCAGCTTAGAGACACTCTATGGCTACACCTTC

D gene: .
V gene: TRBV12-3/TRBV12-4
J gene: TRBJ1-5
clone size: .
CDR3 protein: CASSIKPVQPQHF
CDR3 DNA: TGTGCCAGCAGTATCAAGCCGGTTCAGCCCCAGCATTTT

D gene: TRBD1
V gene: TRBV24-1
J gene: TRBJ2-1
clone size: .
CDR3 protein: CATSPIDRDDEQFF
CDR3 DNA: TGTGCCACCAGTCCTATAGACAGGGACGATGAGCAGTTCTTC

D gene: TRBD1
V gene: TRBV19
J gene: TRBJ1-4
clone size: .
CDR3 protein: CASSQPGQGDEKLFF
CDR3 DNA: TGTGCCAGTAGTCAGCCGGGACAGGGTGATGAAAAACTGTTTTTT

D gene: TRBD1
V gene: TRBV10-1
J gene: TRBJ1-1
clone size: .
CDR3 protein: CASRDRGSENTEAFF
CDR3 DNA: TGCGCCAGCAGGGACAGGGGGTCCGAGAACACTGAAGCTTTCTTT